One sample yielded the 10 T cell receptor beta chains listed below, sequenced in a study of monozygotic twins with inflammatory bowel disease. For each CDR3 protein, TCRdb gives one entry from its re-call of the 5' RACE reads, without DNA. This sample contains approximately 330,000 distinct CDR3 sequences. Sequenced material: blood. Receptor source: a human donor with ulcerative colitis or Crohn's disease, or a healthy co-twin of an affected twin (not recorded which).

CDR3 region: CASSLKGYTEAFF. The chain links TRBV12-3 or TRBV12-4 to TRBJ1-1; TCRdb indicates TRBD1, and absent DNA this call remains unverified. The CDR3 runs to 13 residues.

The CDR3 here is CASSLEPAGVLYEQYF. This chain joins TRBV7-2 and TRBJ2-7; as DNA is missing, the TRBD2 call by TCRdb cannot be tested. This CDR3 comprises 16 residues. CDR1 and CDR2 from the germline V gene are SGHTA and FQGNSA.

This sequence joins TRBV7-8 and TRBJ2-7; TCRdb picks TRBD1, but there is no DNA to check that call. This CDR3 comprises 16 residues. Germline V gene lookup returns CDR1 SGHVS and CDR2 FQNEAQ. CDR3: CASRPGRIESSYEQYF.

The V and J genes are TRBV29-1 and TRBJ2-1; TCRdb's assignment of TRBD1 cannot be checked, as there is no DNA. The CDR3 consists of 15 residues. CDR1 and CDR2 from the germline V gene are SQVTM and ANQGSEA. The CDR3 here is CSVRRGGSYLNEQFF.

This sequence joins TRBV24-1 and TRBJ2-2; checking the TCRdb D call of TRBD2 is not possible without DNA. Germline V gene data show CDR1 as KGHDR and CDR2 as SFDVKD. CDR3 length: 17 residues. The CDR3 sequence is CATSDERDSRLAGELFF.

This chain connects TRBV3-1 to TRBJ1-6; TCRdb's D call, TRBD1, is unchecked because there is no DNA. CDR3 length: 15 amino acids. The germline gives CDR1 LGHDT, CDR2 YNNKEL (reference sequence). CDR3 region: CASRPGTGVQSPLHF.

The chain employs TRBV19 and TRBJ1-5; the D call of TRBD1 rests on TCRdb alone, since no DNA is present to check it. Germline CDR1 is LNHDA and CDR2 is SQIVND (reference sequence). The CDR3 loop spans 17 amino acids. CDR3 in amino acids: CASSIYRDRVSNQPQHF.

The genes are TRBV20-1 and TRBJ2-3; TCRdb's D gene call, TRBD2, goes unchecked for lack of DNA. The germline CDR1 and CDR2 sequences are DFQATT and SNEGSKA (reference sequence). CDR3 length: 13 amino acids. The CDR3 region is CSASEATSIAQYF.

The chain combines TRBV5-1 with TRBJ2-1; TCRdb names TRBD1, which stays unverified in the absence of DNA. The CDR3 is 14 residues long. Germline CDR1 and CDR2: SGHRS and YFSETQ. This CDR3 is CASSLATGYNEQFF.

The V gene is TRBV5-1, the J gene TRBJ1-6; TCRdb designates TRBD1, a call that cannot be tested without DNA. Per germline, CDR1 SGHRS and CDR2 YFSETQ. The CDR3 sequence is 15 residues long. The CDR3 protein is CASSLEQGMRSPLHF.